The clone carrying this T cell receptor beta chain was counted once. Its cognate antigen is unknown. The data are from a study of PD-L1 blockade in urothelial cancer. Study-level results: Tumor-associated clones in the blood of durable-benefit patients grew more at 3 weeks.

This CDR3 is 15 amino acids long. Germline lookup yields CDR1 MGHRA and CDR2 YSYEKL. Trimming cost V 1 base and J 0 bases, with 10 bases left between them. TCRdb's table, derived via immunoSEQ multiplex PCR, lists solely in-frame clones and lacks some. Of 25,000 to 35,000 clones in the sample, more than 75% were seen once. Locally advanced or metastatic urothelial carcinoma affected the patients. The sequence was collected from a man between 50 and 59 years old with urothelial cancer. V gene TRBV4-1 combines with J gene TRBJ2-7; tentative D call: TRBD2 (6 bases). The material sequenced was PBMCs, taken around atezolizumab (anti-PD-L1) treatment. This chain's CDR3 is CASSQGSGSSYEQYF. In DNA, the CDR3 is TGCGCCAGCAGCCAAGGGAGCGGGTCCTCCTACGAGCAGTACTTC.